What follows are 21 T cell receptor beta chains derived from one specimen sequenced in a study of glioma-infiltrating T cells after dendritic cell vaccination. Only in-frame clones appear in the TCRdb table, and some are missing; sequencing was by immunoSEQ multiplex PCR. This table holds tens of thousands of clones, 81% found once. The sequences come from blood, collected before dendritic cell vaccination. All receptors come from a human donor with glioblastoma.

The chain couples TRBV5-1 to TRBJ1-1, with 7 positions matching TRBD1. V shed 2 bases, J shed 1 base, and the junction held 14 bases outside the gene matches. The CDR3 sequence is 18 residues long. Germline V gene lookup returns CDR1 SGHRS and CDR2 YFSETQ. In DNA form, the CDR3 reads TGCGCCAGCAGCTTAGCCCTCGAAATACAGGGGAGGAACACTGAAGCTTTCTTT. It is translated as CASSLALEIQGRNTEAFF.

The chain recombines TRBV5-4 with TRBJ1-1; 7 bases map to TRBD1. V dropped 4 bases and J dropped 3; count of bases not matched to a gene: 6. CDR1 is SGHNT, CDR2 YYREEE, per germline (reference sequence). CDR3 size: 14 residues. The CDR3 DNA sequence: TGTGCCAGCAGCAGCGACAGGGTGGACACTGAAGCTTTCTTT. Its protein is CASSSDRVDTEAFF.

This clone turned up a few times. J is TRBJ2-6 and V is TRBV19; D may be TRBD2 (5 bases). This CDR3 contains 16 residues. CDR1 is LNHDA and CDR2 is SQIVND in the germline V gene (reference sequence). Trimming shortened V by 5 bases and J by 2 bases, and 13 bases separated the two germline ends. The CDR3 region is CASSVTGGPGANVLTF. In DNA, the CDR3 is TGTGCCAGTAGTGTGACTGGAGGCCCTGGGGCCAACGTCCTGACTTTC.

The V and J genes are TRBV18 and TRBJ2-1; a weak D match, TRBD2 (5 bases). From germline, CDR1 is KGHSH and CDR2 LQKENI. Trimming cost V 6 bases and J 8 bases, with 11 bases left between them. The length of the CDR3 is 12 residues. The CDR3 coding sequence is TGTGCCAGCTCGCCCCTGGGAGATGAGCAGTTCTTC. Encoded protein: CASSPLGDEQFF.

The genes are TRBV4-1 and TRBJ1-4; the D gene is possibly TRBD1 (6 bases). Germline lookup yields CDR1 MGHRA and CDR2 YSYEKL. CDR3 size: 16 residues. V gave up 0 bases and J gave up 2 bases, with 10 bases separating them. CDR3 sequence (DNA): TGCGCCAGCAGCCAAGAGGGGGGGGCGACTAATGAAAAACTGTTTTTT. Its protein is CASSQEGGATNEKLFF.

The chain carries TRBV7-3 and TRBJ1-1; TRBD1 is a possible D gene (5 bases). Trimming cost V 1 base and J 5 bases, with 11 bases left between them. The CDR3 spans 14 residues. Germline CDR1 is SGHTA and CDR2 is FQGTGA. In DNA form, the CDR3 reads TGTGCCAGCAGCTTAAATGCCCGGGGGACTGAAGCTTTCTTT. This sequence encodes CASSLNARGTEAFF.

This chain uses TRBV2 with TRBJ1-2; the D gene is possibly TRBD1 (5 bases). CDR3 length: 13 amino acids. CDR1 is SNHLY and CDR2 is FYNNEI in the germline V gene. The germline V and J ends were trimmed by 0 bases and 3 bases, with 5 bases remaining between them. The CDR3 loop reads CASSEATDYGYTF. DNA of the CDR3: TGTGCCAGCAGTGAAGCGACAGACTATGGCTACACCTTC. Full variable domain (rest looked up from reference TRBV2 and TRBJ1-2): EPEVTQTPSHQVTQMGQEVILRCVPISNHLYFYWYRQILGQKVEFLVSFYNNEISEKSEIFDDQFSVERPDGSNFTLKIRSTKLEDSAMYFCASSEATDYGYTFGSGTRLTVV.

The chain links TRBV27 to TRBJ1-4, with D unclear. Between the trimmed V and J ends, which lost 3 bases and 8 bases, there was a span of 7 bases. Germline CDR1 is MNHEY and CDR2 is SMNVEV (reference sequence). The length of the CDR3 is 12 residues. CDR3 sequence: CASSFRGEKLFF. The CDR3 DNA reads TGTGCCAGCAGTTTCCGGGGAGAAAAACTGTTTTTT.

This chain links TRBV6-5 with TRBJ1-5; no definite D call. The CDR3 is 14 amino acids. The V gene's germline CDR1 is MNHEY and CDR2 SVGAGI. V shed 4 bases and J shed 6 bases, with 13 bases lying between them. The CDR3 DNA is TGTGCCAGCAGTTCCTTACTTGGAGTTCAGCCCCAGCATTTT. This sequence encodes CASSSLLGVQPQHF.

The V call is TRBV2, the J call TRBJ2-7, with TRBD1 matching 8 bases. Trimming took 6 bases from V and 2 from J; bases not matched to a gene: 3. CDR3 length: 13 residues. Germline CDR1 and CDR2: SNHLY and FYNNEI. The CDR3 protein is CASSRQGTYEQYF. CDR3 DNA sequence: TGTGCCAGCAGCCGACAGGGGACCTACGAGCAGTACTTC.

The chain has TRBV4-2 and TRBJ2-3; the match to TRBD2 covers 7 bases. With V trimmed by 1 base and J by 0 bases, 7 bases remained unmatched. The germline V gene has CDR1 LGHNA and CDR2 YNFKEQ. The CDR3 spans 17 residues. DNA of the CDR3: TGTGCCAGCAGCCAAGGTCCTAGCGGTTCTAGCACAGATACGCAGTATTTT. Amino acids: CASSQGPSGSSTDTQYF.

The chain is built from TRBV6-6 and TRBJ1-4; 9 positions agree with TRBD1. CDR1 and CDR2 (germline): MNHNY, SVGAGI (reference sequence). With V trimmed by 6 bases and J by 7 bases, 6 bases remained unmatched. The CDR3 sequence is 14 residues long. DNA for the CDR3: TGTGCCAGCAGCTCGACAGGGGGGAGTGAAAAACTGTTTTTT. Its translation: CASSSTGGSEKLFF.

The V gene is TRBV7-2, the J gene TRBJ1-5, with D uncertain. V dropped 0 bases and J dropped 5 bases, with 8 bases sitting between them. The CDR3 loop spans 14 amino acids. Germline lookup yields CDR1 SGHTA and CDR2 FQGNSA. The CDR3 reads CASSLAGDHQPQHF. The CDR3 DNA reads as TGTGCCAGCAGCTTAGCAGGAGATCATCAGCCCCAGCATTTT.

V usage is TRBV6-1 and J usage is TRBJ2-1; 9 positions match TRBD1. V trimming: 10 bases; J trimming: 3 bases; junction bases outside the gene matches: 7. CDR1 is MNHNS and CDR2 is SASEGT in the germline V gene. This CDR3 comprises 14 residues. The CDR3 spells CATQQGAGYNEQFF. For the CDR3, the DNA is TGTGCCACCCAACAGGGGGCGGGCTACAATGAGCAGTTCTTC.

J is TRBJ2-7 and V is TRBV28; a possible D gene is TRBD2 (5 bases). The CDR3 loop spans 12 amino acids. V was trimmed by 7 bases and J by 2 bases, leaving 9 bases between them. CDR1 and CDR2 (germline): MDHEN, SYDVKM. In DNA form, the CDR3 reads TGTGCCAGCACGACCGGGGCCTACGAGCAGTACTTC. As protein: CASTTGAYEQYF.

The chain uses TRBV7-9 and TRBJ2-2; D may be TRBD1 (6 bases). V lost 1 base and J 1 base, leaving 7 bases between the germline ends. Germline CDR1 reads SEHNR; CDR2 reads FQNEAQ (reference sequence). This CDR3 spans 15 amino acids. CDR3 sequence reads: CASSLVGGNTGELFF. For the CDR3, the DNA is TGTGCCAGCAGCTTAGTAGGGGGGAACACCGGGGAGCTGTTTTTT.

In this sample, this clone turned up once. The chain couples TRBV9 to TRBJ1-5, with 11 bases aligning to TRBD1. The CDR3 runs 14 residues. Germline loops: CDR1 SGDLS, CDR2 YYNGEE. The V gene end was trimmed by 5 bases and the J gene end by 7 bases; junction bases not matched to a gene: 5. DNA of the CDR3: TGTGCCAGCAGTGGGGGACAGGGGGGGCAGCCCCAGCATTTT. Amino acids: CASSGGQGGQPQHF.

The V and J genes are TRBV11-3 and TRBJ2-6, with TRBD2 matching 8 bases. Per the germline V gene, CDR1 is SGHNT and CDR2 is YENEEA. This CDR3 spans 13 amino acids. With V trimmed by 1 base and J by 12 bases, 2 bases remained unmatched. The CDR3 DNA reads TGTGCCAGCAGCTTAGGGACTAGCAGCGTCCTGACTTTC. Its translation is CASSLGTSSVLTF.

The rearrangement joins TRBV12-5 to TRBJ2-3; 10 bases map to TRBD2. J gave up 2 bases and V 3 bases, and 11 bases lay outside the gene matches. This CDR3 contains 18 residues. Germline values: CDR1 LGHNT, CDR2 FRNRAP. The CDR3 is CASGLGAGGAQYTDTQYF. DNA for the CDR3: TGTGCTAGTGGTTTAGGAGCGGGGGGGGCCCAATACACAGATACGCAGTATTTT.

The chain couples TRBV7-8 to TRBJ2-7, with 7 bases fitting TRBD1. Germline V gene data show CDR1 as SGHVS and CDR2 as FQNEAQ. The V gene end was trimmed by 5 bases and the J gene end by 5 bases; junction bases not matched to a gene: 6. This CDR3 is 13 amino acids long. CDR3 in amino acids: CASSPVQGDEQYF. CDR3 DNA: TGTGCCAGCAGCCCGGTGCAGGGGGACGAGCAGTACTTC.

The chain is built from TRBV29-1 and TRBJ1-4; D not certain. The CDR3 loop spans 14 amino acids. The V gene's germline CDR1 is SQVTM and CDR2 ANQGSEA. V gave up 7 bases and J gave up 1 base, with 13 bases separating them. CDR3 residues: CSARTLETNEKLFF. Here the CDR3 DNA reads TGCAGCGCCCGAACGCTAGAAACTAATGAAAAACTGTTTTTT.